A single sample gave rise to the 9 T cell receptor beta chains below, sequenced in a study of T cell repertoires in cytomegalovirus infection. TCRdb reanalysed the reads using MiXCR and keeps one entry per CDR3 protein. The sample has some 590,000 distinct CDR3 sequences, 35% to 50% seen once. These TCRs are of unknown antigen specificity. Sequencing was performed on cultured PBMCs, taken from culture after CMV antigen stimulation. The receptors originated from a human donor in good health (CMV status not recorded). Some clones in this sample may be carry-over from other donors' samples.

This chain connects TRBV6-1 to TRBJ1-2; 7 nucleotides line up with TRBD1. CDR1 and CDR2 from the germline V gene are MNHNS and SASEGT. After removal of 7 bases from V and 14 bases from J, the junction contained 13 bases not matched to a gene. This CDR3 region has 12 residues. CDR3 DNA sequence: TGTGCCAGCACCTCGAAGGGGGCATCGGCTACCTTC. This codes for CASTSKGASATF.

This sequence joins TRBV12-3 or TRBV12-4 and TRBJ1-1, with D maybe TRBD1 (5 bases). The CDR3 runs 14 residues. Trimming pared 2 bases from V and 4 bases from J, leaving 11 bases between. CDR3 sequence reads: CASSLPGPFTEAFF. CDR3 DNA: TGTGCCAGCAGTTTACCAGGGCCCTTCACTGAAGCTTTCTTT.

This chain uses TRBV7-8 with TRBJ2-7; 7 positions agree with TRBD2. After removal of 4 bases from V and 0 bases from J, the junction contained 6 bases not matched to a gene. Per the germline V gene, CDR1 is SGHVS and CDR2 is FQNEAQ. This CDR3 has 15 residues. CDR3 in DNA: TGTGCCAGCAGCTCCAGTAGCGGGTTCTCCTACGAGCAGTACTTC. Translation: CASSSSSGFSYEQYF.

V usage is TRBV19 and J usage is TRBJ2-1; D gene ambiguous. This CDR3 contains 13 residues. V was cut by 5 bases and J by 6 bases, with 11 bases left in between. CDR1 and CDR2 from the germline V gene are LNHDA and SQIVND (reference sequence). CDR3 bases: TGTGCCAGTAGTTCACCCGCCGGCAATGAGCAGTTCTTC. This codes for CASSSPAGNEQFF. Full variable domain (remainder filled in from reference TRBV19 and TRBJ2-1): DGGITQSPKYLFRKEGQNVTLSCEQNLNHDAMYWYRQDPGQGLRLIYYSQIVNDFQKGDIAEGYSVSREKKESFPLTVTSAQKNPTAFYLCASSSPAGNEQFFGPGTRLTVL.

The chain employs TRBV6-1 and TRBJ2-5, with D perhaps TRBD1 (5 bases). Per the germline V gene, CDR1 is MNHNS and CDR2 is SASEGT. Trimming left V 4 bases short and J 4 bases short, with 13 bases between. The CDR3 is 14 amino acids. The CDR3 region is CASSVPLGVETQYF. The CDR3 DNA is TGTGCCAGCAGTGTCCCCTTAGGGGTAGAGACCCAGTACTTC.

The chain has TRBV11-1 and TRBJ2-1; possible D gene TRBD2, 5 bases. V was trimmed by 5 bases and J by 4 bases, leaving 15 bases between them. This CDR3 has 15 amino acids. CDR1 and CDR2 (germline): SGHAT, FQDESV (reference sequence). The CDR3 DNA reads as TGTGCCAGCAGCAGGGAGAGGGAGCCTTACAATGAGCAGTTCTTC. The encoded protein is CASSREREPYNEQFF.

This clonotype was seen a handful of times. The rearrangement joins TRBV7-2 to TRBJ2-3; the D gene is possibly TRBD1 (5 bases). CDR3 size: 15 residues. CDR1 is SGHTA, CDR2 FQGNSA, per germline. V lost 1 base, J lost 4 bases, and 12 bases lay in between. CDR3 sequence: CASSLGGSRADTQYF. The CDR3 coding sequence is TGTGCCAGCAGCTTAGGAGGTAGCAGGGCAGATACGCAGTATTTT.

This clonotype occurred a few times. The V call is TRBV27, the J call TRBJ2-1; D may be TRBD1 (5 bases). In germline, CDR1 is MNHEY, CDR2 SMNVEV (reference sequence). The CDR3 has 14 residues. Trimming removed 3 bases from V and 6 bases from J, with 12 bases in between. CDR3 region: CASSFLGQLNEQFF. The CDR3 DNA is TGTGCCAGCAGTTTCCTTGGACAACTCAATGAGCAGTTCTTC.

The chain combines TRBV6-2 or TRBV6-3 with TRBJ2-7, with D unresolved. V lost 0 bases and J lost 2, with 11 bases in between. The CDR3 has 15 amino acids. The germline V gene encodes CDR1 MNHEY and CDR2 SVGEGT. The DNA for the CDR3 is TGTGCCAGCAGTTACTCAGTGGCAGCAACCTACGAGCAGTACTTC. Protein sequence: CASSYSVAATYEQYF.